This T cell receptor beta chain was sequenced for a study of cytomegalovirus exposure and HLA in healthy donors. Broader study findings: Versus the roughly 690-donor mean, an Asian-associated ancestry cluster reportedly showed fewer N-insertions in a later analysis. Earlier results showed most TCR beta V segments being productive about 87% or about 30% of the time.

Germline V gene sequence: CDR1 MNHEY, CDR2 SVGAGI. V shed 0 bases and J 4 bases; nucleotides not matched to a gene: 8. CDR3 length: 16 residues. In the PCR, 60 Vbeta and 13 Jbeta primers were used. Original handling: In a later analysis, around 87 million unique TCR beta chains included roughly 11 million shared by two or more donors. Generated by immunoSEQ multiplex PCR, the TCRdb table keeps only in-frame clones and is missing some. The DNA was the basis for D and trimming; V, J and clone size are from that table. The sample yields approximately 140,000 clones, 77% seen once. Of note for this clone: Its antigen remains unknown.

Sequenced material: PBMCs. This TCR was recovered from a female donor in good health and CMV-seronegative. V usage is TRBV6-5 and J usage is TRBJ2-5; TRBD2 matches at 7 bases. CDR3 amino acids: CASSYSLIGGGETQYF. The CDR3 DNA reads as TGTGCCAGCAGTTACTCCTTGATTGGGGGGGGAGAGACCCAGTACTTC.